This T cell receptor beta chain originates from a study of T cell responses to AZD1222 COVID-19 vaccine. The table came from immunoSEQ multiplex PCR; TCRdb's copy has only in-frame clones and leaves some out. Of 95,000 to 130,000 clones in the sample, roughly 87% were seen once. J gave up 1 base and V 6 bases, and 8 bases lay outside the gene matches. Germline assignment: CDR1 MDHEN and CDR2 SYDVKM. The CDR3 sequence is 16 residues long. This specimen consisted of peripheral blood, obtained on day 0 of AZD1222 vaccination. The receptor was isolated from an adult in good health. The chain combines TRBV28 with TRBJ2-1, with TRBD2 identical over 8 bases. CDR3 amino acids: CASRGASGLSYNEQFF. Here the CDR3 DNA reads TGTGCCAGCAGGGGGGCTAGCGGGCTTTCCTACAATGAGCAGTTCTTC.